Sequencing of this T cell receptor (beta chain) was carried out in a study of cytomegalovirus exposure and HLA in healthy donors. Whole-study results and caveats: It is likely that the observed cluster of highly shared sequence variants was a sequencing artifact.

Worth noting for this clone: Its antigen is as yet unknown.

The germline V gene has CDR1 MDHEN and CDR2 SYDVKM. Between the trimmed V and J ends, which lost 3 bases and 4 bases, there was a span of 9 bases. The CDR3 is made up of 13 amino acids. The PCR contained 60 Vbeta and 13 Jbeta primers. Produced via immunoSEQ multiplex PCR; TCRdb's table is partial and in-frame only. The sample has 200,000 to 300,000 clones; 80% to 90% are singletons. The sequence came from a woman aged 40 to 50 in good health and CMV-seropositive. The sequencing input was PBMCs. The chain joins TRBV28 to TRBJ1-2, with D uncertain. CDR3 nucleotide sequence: TGTGCCAGCAGTTTCGGGGTTGGCTATGGCTACACCTTC. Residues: CASSFGVGYGYTF.